This T cell receptor beta chain was recovered during a study of cytomegalovirus exposure and HLA in healthy donors (dated by TCRdb to the late 2010s). Regarding the complete study: An earlier analysis of 550 to 700 of the donors reported approximately 300 Gb of sequence data and 117 million unique TCR beta sequences from some 180 million T cells. Among the roughly 400 genotyped donors, around 79% belonged to the genetic ancestry cluster associated with self-reported Caucasian donors. Genome-wide SNP genotypes for about 60% of the roughly 700 donors were used in a later genetic analysis, which treated that subset as a discovery cohort. The study combined high-throughput TCR immunosequencing, statistical association of individual TCRs with disease status, and machine learning to predict cytomegalovirus infection status. The number of typed donors differed by locus: about 629-630 for A, B, C, DRB1 and DQB1; 500 to 550 for DQA1; approximately 600 for DPA1; and some 470 for DPB1. In the later analysis, no new phenotypic data were used to find candidate immune exposures; instead, reliance was placed on TCR beta sequences and their occurrence across donors. The study aimed to test whether cataloging public T cell receptors could reveal signatures of past pathogen exposure. Class I and class II HLA loci were covered by the typing at four-digit resolution. Every discovery cohort repertoire had been produced on one sequencing platform. An earlier analysis of fewer than 750 of the donors used high-throughput TCR beta sequencing to judge whether each TCR beta V gene segment behaved as functional or pseudogenic. Donor age, sex, ethnicity and CMV serostatus were collected together with the repertoire data. Several DR-DQ haplotypes were treated as single units for association and clustering because of strong linkage in the cohort. To study patterns of TCR occurrence, a later analysis re-analyzed previously published TCR beta repertoires from 650 to 750 donors and added high-resolution HLA genotyping. Among some 400 genotyped donors of the cohort, an average of about 220,000 unique TCR beta nucleotide sequences was sequenced per donor, of which about 19% were non-productive. About 300 gigabases of sequencing data and tens of millions of unique TCR sequences were included in an early release covering about 620 HLA-typed donors. The T cell repertoires of 670 or so subjects were profiled by immunosequencing and related to cytomegalovirus serostatus. In addition to the first cohort of around 670 subjects, a separate validation cohort of around 110 different subjects was used. Summary of the overall study and its limitations: Presence/absence analyses assumed roughly uniform sequencing depth across donors, an assumption that may not hold. While some public TCRs were present in many individuals, most TCR sequences turned up only very rarely across donors. Correlated functional status among segregating V segments might be attributable to linkage disequilibrium, but an unknown experimental factor could not be ruled out. According to a later analysis, TCR association rates differed among HLA loci, with DRB1 alleles showing the most associated TCRs and HLA-C alleles showing the fewest. A further reported finding was that TCR beta sequences accurately predicted the HLA-A and HLA-B alleles for most subjects in the first cohort. According to a later genetic analysis, donors in an Asian-associated ancestry cluster had fewer N-insertions in productive TCRs than the approximately 710-donor mean. In this cohort, only TCR beta chains were sequenced, and detectable features were limited by the absence of alpha or paired-chain data. V-gene and J-gene trimming of TCR beta chains was associated with a missense DCLRE1C variant in a later genetic analysis, and the association was replicated in an independent cohort. In a later analysis, about 17,000 TCR beta sequences were associated with specific HLA alleles at a false discovery rate of 0.05. Over 15 rarely observed V segments, including chromosome 9 orphons, were excluded from the earlier analysis of about 600 of the donors because counts were too low. The classifier was reported to diagnose cytomegalovirus status with high specificity and sensitivity in both the original and validation cohorts. The sequencing pipeline was judged likely to have produced a cluster of highly shared sequence variants as a technical artifact. The study gave a list of over 150 TCR beta chains associated with cytomegalovirus. HLA typing was unavailable for some donors at each locus, so association tests used only the typed subset. A few of the identified cytomegalovirus-associated TCR beta chains were confirmed in vitro to be specific for cytomegalovirus antigens. When HLA alleles, especially DR and DQ, strongly co-occurred, attributing TCR associations to individual alleles was difficult. The authors suggested that the approach could potentially be generalized to other disease states and immunological phenotypes. A later analysis found that HLA-associated TCR beta chains were more clonally expanded and had lower generation probabilities than equally common non-associated chains. According to a later analysis, most CMV-associated TCR beta chains appeared to be HLA-restricted, and the HLA associations seemed to be driven largely by CMV exposure. The 87-base-pair reads could not distinguish some IMGT-functional V segments, including TRBV6-2 and TRBV6-3, so those segments were excluded. CMV serostatus was the only immune exposure information available for the cohort. In a later analysis, several top co-occurrence clusters were reported to appear linked to parvovirus B19, influenza, CMV and Epstein-Barr virus. In an earlier analysis of some 540 of the donors, most TCR beta V segments appeared in productive rearrangements about 87% or about 30% of the time, broadly matching IMGT annotations.

In total, about 650 healthy bone marrow donors made up the cohort. Cohort members were all nominally healthy when sampled, although unrecorded immune exposures were likely present. The donor was CMV seronegative and belonged to the group of 352 seronegative cohort members. A peripheral blood sample was collected from each donor, and TCR beta sequencing was performed on peripheral blood mononuclear cells. The Qiagen DNeasy Blood Extraction Kit was used to extract genomic DNA from the blood cell samples. The library relied on the immunoSEQ multiplex PCR assay. For the multiplex PCR, a mixture combining 60 forward primers for TCR Vbeta segments and 13 reverse primers for TCR Jbeta segments was used. The CDR3 region of rearranged TCR beta genes was amplified from genomic DNA with a multiplex PCR assay. The Illumina HiSeq System was used to sequence the amplified TCR beta libraries as 87-base-pair reads. Per the authors' processing: Across the 700 or so repertoires, a later analysis counted some 81 million unique TCR beta chains, roughly 11 million of which were shared by at least two donors. Raw reads were error-corrected and collapsed into unique sequences by a nearest-neighbor algorithm in which closely related sequences were merged to remove PCR and sequencing errors. CDR3 sequences were aligned to IMGT reference sequences to assign V, D and J gene segments. For a sequence to be retained, at least a six-nucleotide match to both a V gene segment and a J gene segment was required. A rearrangement counted as productive if the CDR3 had no stop codons and remained in frame with V and J, and every other rearrangement counted as non-productive. Following IMGT convention, CDR3 was defined as the stretch from the second conserved V-encoded cysteine up to the conserved J-encoded phenylalanine. The earlier analysis of a few hundred of the donors excluded any sequence lacking an unambiguous match to a single V gene segment. In an earlier analysis of 587 of the donors, V segments were called functional above 56.7% productive rearrangements and were called segregating when the between-donor standard deviation exceeded 5%. A statistical classification framework was developed to diagnose cytomegalovirus status using the catalog of TCR beta chain sequences. In a later analysis, TCR nucleotide sequences were compared against IMGT/GENE-DB human TR gene sequences so that V and J genes could be assigned. In a later analysis, CDR3 sequences and most-parsimonious VDJ recombination scenarios were assigned using the TCRdist pipeline. In a later analysis, each TCR beta chain was defined by its CDR3 amino acid sequence together with its V-gene family, and reads lacking a unique V-gene family were excluded. To address suspected cross-contamination and a sequencing artifact, a later analysis removed 450 to 700 highly shared, low-generation-probability nucleotide sequences. In a later analysis, a clonal expansion index was calculated for each public chain from normalized within-repertoire ranks of inferred template counts. A later analysis computed generation probabilities with a VDJ recombination model fitted to out-of-frame rearrangements, and checked the results against IGoR. A later analysis scored TCR-TCR, TCR-HLA and TCR-CMV co-occurrence with hypergeometric tests, applying a repertoire-size bias correction to TCR pairs. A later analysis estimated false discovery rates by permuting HLA or CMV assignments 20 times. In a later analysis, co-occurring TCRs were grouped using DBSCAN, with TCRdist sequence similarity added in when clustering inside HLA-allele-positive subsets. Repertoires with fewer than 30,000 or more than 120,000 public chains, plus five repertoires with anomalous nucleotide sharing, were excluded from co-occurrence clustering. TCRdb's version of the immuneACCESS table is confined to in-frame rearrangements and falls short of the full clone set. An unresolved V gene accounts for under half of the shortfall where checked; the remainder is of unknown origin. V, J and clone size reflect that table, while D and trimming were determined from the DNA. In this sample the table shows roughly 230,000 clones, about 88% of which occur a single time. 0.2% to 0.25% of the sample is taken by the ten largest.

A remark on this clone: No cognate antigen has been identified for it. No qualities accompany the bases; no much larger clone lies one base away.

From cysteine to phenylalanine, the CDR3 is 16 amino acids long. The sequence is cut down to CDR3 DNA, 48 bases in frame from base 1. The germline V gene (reference sequence) sets CDR1 to LNHDA and CDR2 to SQIVND. V is pared back by 3 bases and J by 1 base, with 12 bases lying between the germline termini. Sequencing was done on a sample of PBMCs. The TCR was taken from a girl aged 2-10 years in good health and CMV-seronegative. The chain employs TRBV19 and TRBJ2-2, with no confidently assigned D gene. CDR3 region: CASSMATTLNTGELFF. The DNA reads as follows: TGTGCCAGTAGTATGGCTACTACCTTGAACACCGGGGAGCTGTTTTTT. Reference TRBV19 and TRBJ2-2 genes cover what lies past the CDR3, so the full variable domain is DGGITQSPKYLFRKEGQNVTLSCEQNLNHDAMYWYRQDPGQGLRLIYYSQIVNDFQKGDIAEGYSVSREKKESFPLTVTSAQKNPTAFYLCASSMATTLNTGELFFGEGSRLTVL.